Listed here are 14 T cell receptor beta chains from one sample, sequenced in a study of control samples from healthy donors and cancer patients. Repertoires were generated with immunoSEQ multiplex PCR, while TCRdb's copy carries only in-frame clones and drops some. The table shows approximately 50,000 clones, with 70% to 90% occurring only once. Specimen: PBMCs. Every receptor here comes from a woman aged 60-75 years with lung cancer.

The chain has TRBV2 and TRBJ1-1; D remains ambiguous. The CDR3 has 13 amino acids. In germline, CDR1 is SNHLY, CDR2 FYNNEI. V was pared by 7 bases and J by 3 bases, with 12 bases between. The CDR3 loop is CASTEQWDTEAFF. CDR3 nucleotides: TGTGCCAGCACCGAACAATGGGACACTGAAGCTTTCTTT.

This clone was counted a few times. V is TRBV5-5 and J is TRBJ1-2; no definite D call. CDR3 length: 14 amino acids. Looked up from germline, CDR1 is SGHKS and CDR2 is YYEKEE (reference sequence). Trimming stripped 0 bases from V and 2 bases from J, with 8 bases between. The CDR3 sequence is CASSLGAVNYGYTF. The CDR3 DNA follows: TGTGCCAGCAGCTTGGGGGCAGTGAACTATGGCTACACCTTC.

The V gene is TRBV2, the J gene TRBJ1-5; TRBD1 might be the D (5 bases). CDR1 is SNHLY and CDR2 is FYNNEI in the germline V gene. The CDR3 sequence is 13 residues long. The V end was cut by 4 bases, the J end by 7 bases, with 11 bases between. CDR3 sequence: CASSVQWGQPQHF. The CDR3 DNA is TGTGCCAGCAGTGTACAGTGGGGGCAGCCCCAGCATTTT.

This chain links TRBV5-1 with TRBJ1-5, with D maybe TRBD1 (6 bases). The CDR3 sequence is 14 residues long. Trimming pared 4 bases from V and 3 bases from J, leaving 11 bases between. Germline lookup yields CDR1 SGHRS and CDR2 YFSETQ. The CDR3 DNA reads TGCGCCAGCAGCCCGGACAGCCCCAATCAGCCCCAGCATTTT. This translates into CASSPDSPNQPQHF.

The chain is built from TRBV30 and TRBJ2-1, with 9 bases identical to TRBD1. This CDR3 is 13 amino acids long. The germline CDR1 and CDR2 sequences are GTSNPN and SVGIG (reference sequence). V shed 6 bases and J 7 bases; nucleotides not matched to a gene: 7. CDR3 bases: TGTGCCTGTGACAGGGGGTGGGGAAATGAGCAGTTCTTC. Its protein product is CACDRGWGNEQFF.

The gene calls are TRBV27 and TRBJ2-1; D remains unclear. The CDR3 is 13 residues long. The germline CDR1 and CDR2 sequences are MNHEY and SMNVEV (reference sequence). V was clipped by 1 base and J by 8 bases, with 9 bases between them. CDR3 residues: CASSLFGIDEQFF. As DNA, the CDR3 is TGTGCCAGCAGTTTATTTGGAATCGATGAGCAGTTCTTC.

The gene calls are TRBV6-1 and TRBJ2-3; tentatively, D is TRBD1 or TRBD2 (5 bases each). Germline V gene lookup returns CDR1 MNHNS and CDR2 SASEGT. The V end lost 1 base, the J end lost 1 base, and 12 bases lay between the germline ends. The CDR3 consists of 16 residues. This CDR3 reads CASSEGRGVGTDTQYF. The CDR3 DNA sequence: TGTGCCAGCAGTGAAGGAAGGGGAGTGGGCACAGATACGCAGTATTTT.

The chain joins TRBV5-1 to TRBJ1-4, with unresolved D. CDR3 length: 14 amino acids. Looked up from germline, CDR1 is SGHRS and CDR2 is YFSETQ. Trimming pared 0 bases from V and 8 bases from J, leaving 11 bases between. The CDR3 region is CASSLGYPGEKLFF. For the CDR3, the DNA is TGCGCCAGCAGCTTGGGGTACCCGGGGGAAAAACTGTTTTTT.

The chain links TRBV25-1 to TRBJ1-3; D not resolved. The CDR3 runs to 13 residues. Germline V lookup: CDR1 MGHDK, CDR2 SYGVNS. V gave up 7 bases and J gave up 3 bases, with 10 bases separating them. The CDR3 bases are TGTGCCAGCAAGGGTTACCGTGGAAACACCATATATTTT. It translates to CASKGYRGNTIYF.

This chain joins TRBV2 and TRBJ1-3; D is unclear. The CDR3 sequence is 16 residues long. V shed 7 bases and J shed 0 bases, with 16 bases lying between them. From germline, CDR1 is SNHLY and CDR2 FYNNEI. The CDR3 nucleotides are TGTGCCAGCAAGGCCCAGGTGGCGAGCTCTGGAAACACCATATATTTT. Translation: CASKAQVASSGNTIYF.

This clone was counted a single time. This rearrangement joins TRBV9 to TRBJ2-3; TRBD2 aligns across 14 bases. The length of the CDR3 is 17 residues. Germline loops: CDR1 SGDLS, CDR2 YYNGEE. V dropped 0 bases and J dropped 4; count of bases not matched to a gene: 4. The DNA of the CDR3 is TGTGCCAGCAGCGTAGGGACTAGCGGGAGGAAACCAGATACGCAGTATTTT. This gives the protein CASSVGTSGRKPDTQYF.

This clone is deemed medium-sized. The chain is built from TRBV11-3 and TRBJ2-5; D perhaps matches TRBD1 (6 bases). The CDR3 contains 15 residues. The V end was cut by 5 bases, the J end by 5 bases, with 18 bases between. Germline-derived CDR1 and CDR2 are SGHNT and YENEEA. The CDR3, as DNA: TGTGCCAGCAGCGGCGGCACAGGGCAGTGGGAGACCCAGTACTTC. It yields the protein CASSGGTGQWETQYF.

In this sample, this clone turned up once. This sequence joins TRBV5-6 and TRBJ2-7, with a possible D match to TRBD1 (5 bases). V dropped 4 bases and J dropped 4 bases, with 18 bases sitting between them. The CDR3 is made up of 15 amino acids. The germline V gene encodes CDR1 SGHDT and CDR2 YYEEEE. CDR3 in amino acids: CASSRAPDSWYEQYF. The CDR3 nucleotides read TGTGCCAGCAGCCGGGCTCCCGACAGCTGGTACGAGCAGTACTTC.

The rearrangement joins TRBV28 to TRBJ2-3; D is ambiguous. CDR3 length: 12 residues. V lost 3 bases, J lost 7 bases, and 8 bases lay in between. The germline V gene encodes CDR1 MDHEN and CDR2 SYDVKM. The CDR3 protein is CASSFFRNTQYF. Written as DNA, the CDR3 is TGTGCCAGCAGTTTTTTCCGGAATACGCAGTATTTT.